The clone carrying this TCR beta chain was counted a single time. Its specificity is unknown. The data originate from a study of cytomegalovirus exposure and HLA in healthy donors. Researchers ran the PCR with 60 Vbeta and 13 Jbeta primers. Sequencing was performed with immunoSEQ multiplex PCR; in TCRdb, only in-frame clones are kept and a portion is missing. In the table there are 250,000 to 350,000 clones, over 85% of which are singletons. Regarding the study as a whole: According to an earlier analysis, most TCR beta V segments yielded productive rearrangements about 90% or about 30% of the time. Across all donors, roughly uniform sequencing depth was an assumption of the presence/absence analyses. A later analysis revealed that TCR association rates differed between HLA loci, peaking at DRB1 and bottoming out at HLA-C.

The CDR3 is 15 residues long. The ends were cut back, 5 bases at V and 4 bases at J, with 18 bases in the middle. The germline CDR1 and CDR2 sequences are SGHVS and FQNEAQ. This clonotype originated in a woman in her late teens or twenties in good health and CMV-seronegative. Sequenced material: PBMCs. J is TRBJ2-7 and V is TRBV7-8, with D tentatively TRBD2 (6 bases). CDR3 sequence (DNA): TGTGCCAGCAGCCCGCAGGCGGGACCTCGATACGAGCAGTACTTC. Encoded protein: CASSPQAGPRYEQYF.